This T cell receptor (beta chain) was captured by sequencing in a study of CD8 T cells in ankylosing spondylitis. TCRdb called the 5' RACE reads again in MiXCR, with one record for every CDR3 protein. The table shows roughly 120,000 distinct CDR3 sequences, with approximately 15% occurring only once. This clonotype was counted ten times or more. The CDR3 runs 14 residues. Germline V gene sequence: CDR1 SGHDN, CDR2 FVKESK. V was clipped by 6 bases and J by 2 bases, with 12 bases between them. The sequence came from a female donor with ankylosing spondylitis or in good health (not recorded which). Sequencing was carried out using blood, either unsorted or a sorted T cell fraction (not recorded which). The chain links TRBV14 to TRBJ2-3; D not resolved. The CDR3 coding sequence is TGTGCCAGCAGTCTAGACATCCACACAGATACGCAGTATTTT. This codes for CASSLDIHTDTQYF.